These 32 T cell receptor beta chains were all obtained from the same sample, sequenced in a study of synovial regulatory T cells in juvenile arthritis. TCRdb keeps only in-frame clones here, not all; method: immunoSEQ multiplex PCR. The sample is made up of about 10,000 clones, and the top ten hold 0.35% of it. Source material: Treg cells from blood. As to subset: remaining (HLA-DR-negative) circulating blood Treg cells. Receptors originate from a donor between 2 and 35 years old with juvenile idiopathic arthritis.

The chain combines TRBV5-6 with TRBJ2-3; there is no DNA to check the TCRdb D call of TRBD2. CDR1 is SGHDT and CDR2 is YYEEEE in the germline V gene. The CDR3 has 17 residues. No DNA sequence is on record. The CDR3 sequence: CASSLKSGWTSTDTQYF.

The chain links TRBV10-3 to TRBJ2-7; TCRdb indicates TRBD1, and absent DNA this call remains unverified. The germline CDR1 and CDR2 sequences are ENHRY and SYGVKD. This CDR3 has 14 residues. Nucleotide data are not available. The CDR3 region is CAINDRGRSYEQYF.

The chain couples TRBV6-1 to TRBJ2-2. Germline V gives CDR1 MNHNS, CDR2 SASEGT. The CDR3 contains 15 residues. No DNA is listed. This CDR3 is CASSERVTNTGELFF.

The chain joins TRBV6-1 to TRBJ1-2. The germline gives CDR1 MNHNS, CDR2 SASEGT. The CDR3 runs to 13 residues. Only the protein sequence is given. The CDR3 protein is CASSWGNYYGYTF.

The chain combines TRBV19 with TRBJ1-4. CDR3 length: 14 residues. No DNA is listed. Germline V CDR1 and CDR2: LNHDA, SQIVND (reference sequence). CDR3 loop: CASRPGTAYEKLFF.

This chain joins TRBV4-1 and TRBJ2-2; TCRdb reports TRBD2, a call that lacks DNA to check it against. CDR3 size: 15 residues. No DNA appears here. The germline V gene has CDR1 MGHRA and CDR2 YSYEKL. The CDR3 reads CASSQESGTAGELFF.

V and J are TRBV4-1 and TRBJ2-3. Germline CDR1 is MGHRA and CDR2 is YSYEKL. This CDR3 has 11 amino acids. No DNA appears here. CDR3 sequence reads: CASSQADTQYF.

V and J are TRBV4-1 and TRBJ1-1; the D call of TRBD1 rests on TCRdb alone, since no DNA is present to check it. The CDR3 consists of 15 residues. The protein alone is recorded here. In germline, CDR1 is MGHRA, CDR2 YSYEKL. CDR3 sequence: CASSQVPDRDTEAFF.

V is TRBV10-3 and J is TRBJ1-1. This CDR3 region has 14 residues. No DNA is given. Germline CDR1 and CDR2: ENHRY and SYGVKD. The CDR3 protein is CAISDVGGNTEAFF.

The CDR3 is CASSSTGGNSPLHF. The chain is built from TRBV11-2 and TRBJ1-6. This CDR3 spans 14 amino acids. Only the protein sequence is given. Germline V gene data show CDR1 as SGHAT and CDR2 as FQNNGV.

The CDR3 protein is CAISGHRGYEQYF. The chain recombines TRBV10-3 with TRBJ2-7; TCRdb returns TRBD1, unconfirmable since there is no DNA. Germline CDR1 and CDR2: ENHRY and SYGVKD. The CDR3 is made up of 13 amino acids. The entry carries no DNA sequence.

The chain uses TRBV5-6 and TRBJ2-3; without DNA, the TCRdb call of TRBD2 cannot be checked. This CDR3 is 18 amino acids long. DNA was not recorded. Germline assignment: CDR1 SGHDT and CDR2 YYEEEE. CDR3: CASSSDGAGGLFTDTQYF. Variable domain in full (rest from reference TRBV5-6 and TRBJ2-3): DAGVTQSPTHLIKTRGQQVTLRCSPKSGHDTVSWYQQALGQGPQFIFQYYEEEERQRGNFPDRFSGHQFPNYSSELNVNALLLGDSALYLCASSSDGAGGLFTDTQYFGPGTRLTVL.

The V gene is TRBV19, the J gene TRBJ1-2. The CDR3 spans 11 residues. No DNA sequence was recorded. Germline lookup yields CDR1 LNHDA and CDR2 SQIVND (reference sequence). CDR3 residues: CASSIHYGYTF.

The CDR3 here is CASSLEQGVGSPLHF. This sequence joins TRBV4-1 and TRBJ1-6; TCRdb selects TRBD1, and the lack of DNA leaves this call unchecked. The CDR3 sequence is 15 residues long. No DNA is given. In germline, CDR1 is MGHRA, CDR2 YSYEKL.

CDR3: CASSPLRDSVYRGYF. V usage is TRBV6-1 and J usage is TRBJ2-7; TCRdb's D gene call, TRBD1, goes unchecked for lack of DNA. This CDR3 contains 15 residues. Only the protein is available. From germline, CDR1 is MNHNS and CDR2 SASEGT.

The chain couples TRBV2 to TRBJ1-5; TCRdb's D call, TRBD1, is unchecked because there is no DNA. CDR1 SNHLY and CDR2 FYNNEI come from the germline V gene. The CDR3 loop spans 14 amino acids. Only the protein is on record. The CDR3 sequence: CASSSRTVPGPQHF.

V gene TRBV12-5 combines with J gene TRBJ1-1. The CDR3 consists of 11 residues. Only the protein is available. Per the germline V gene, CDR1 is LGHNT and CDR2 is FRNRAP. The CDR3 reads CASGLVGEAFF.

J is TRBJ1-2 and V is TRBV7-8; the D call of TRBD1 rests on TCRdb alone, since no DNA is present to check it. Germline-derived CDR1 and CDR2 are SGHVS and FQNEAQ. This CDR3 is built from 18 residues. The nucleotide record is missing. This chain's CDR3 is CASSPSGTGTIKPHGYTF.

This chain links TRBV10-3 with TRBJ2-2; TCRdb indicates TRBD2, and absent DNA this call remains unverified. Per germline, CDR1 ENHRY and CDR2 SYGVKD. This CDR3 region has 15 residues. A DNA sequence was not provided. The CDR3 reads CAISAGGGVTGELFF.

The CDR3 reads CASSHTGTERNTIYF. The rearrangement joins TRBV4-1 to TRBJ1-3; without DNA, the TCRdb call of TRBD1 cannot be checked. This CDR3 contains 15 residues. No DNA is given. From germline, CDR1 is MGHRA and CDR2 YSYEKL.

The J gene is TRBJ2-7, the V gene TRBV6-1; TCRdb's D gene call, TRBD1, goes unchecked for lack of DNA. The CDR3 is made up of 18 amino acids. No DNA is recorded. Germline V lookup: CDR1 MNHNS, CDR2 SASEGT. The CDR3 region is CASSGWKPQGPGFYEQYF.

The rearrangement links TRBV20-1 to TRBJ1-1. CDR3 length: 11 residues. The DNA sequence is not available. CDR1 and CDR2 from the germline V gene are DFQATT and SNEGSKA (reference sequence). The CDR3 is CSASMNTEAFF.

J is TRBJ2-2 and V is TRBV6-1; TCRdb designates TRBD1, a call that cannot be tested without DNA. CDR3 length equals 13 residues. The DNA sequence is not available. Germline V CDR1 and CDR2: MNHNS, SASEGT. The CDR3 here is CASRDSLAGELFF.

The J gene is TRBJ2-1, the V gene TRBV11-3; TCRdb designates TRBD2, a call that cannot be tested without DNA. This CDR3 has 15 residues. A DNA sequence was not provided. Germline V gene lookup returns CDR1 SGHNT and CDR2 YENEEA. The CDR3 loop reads CASSPSGSSYNEQFF.

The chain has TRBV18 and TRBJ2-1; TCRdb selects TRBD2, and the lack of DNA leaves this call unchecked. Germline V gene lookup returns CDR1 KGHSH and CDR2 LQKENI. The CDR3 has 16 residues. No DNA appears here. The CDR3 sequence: CASSPPSAGGPSEQFF.

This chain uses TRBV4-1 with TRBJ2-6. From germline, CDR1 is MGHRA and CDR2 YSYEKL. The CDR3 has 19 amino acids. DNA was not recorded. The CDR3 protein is CASSQDLWGRVDGANVLTF.

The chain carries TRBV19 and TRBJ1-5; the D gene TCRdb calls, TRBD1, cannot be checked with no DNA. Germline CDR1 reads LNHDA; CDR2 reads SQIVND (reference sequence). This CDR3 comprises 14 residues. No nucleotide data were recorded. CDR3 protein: CASSVMTAYQPQHF.

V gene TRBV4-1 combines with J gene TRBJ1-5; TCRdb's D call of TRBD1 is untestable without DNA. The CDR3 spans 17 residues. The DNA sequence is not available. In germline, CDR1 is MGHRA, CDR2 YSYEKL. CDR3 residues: CASSQDTGQGFNQPQHF.

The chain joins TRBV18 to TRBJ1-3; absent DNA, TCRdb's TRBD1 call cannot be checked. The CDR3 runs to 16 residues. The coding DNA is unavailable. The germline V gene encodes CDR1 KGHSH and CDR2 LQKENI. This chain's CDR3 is CASSPPWDMLGNTIYF. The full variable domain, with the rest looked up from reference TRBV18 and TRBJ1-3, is NAGVMQNPRHLVRRRGQEARLRCSPMKGHSHVYWYRQLPEEGLKFMVYLQKENIIDESGMPKERFSAEFPKEGPSILRIQQVVRGDSAAYFCASSPPWDMLGNTIYFGEGSWLTVV.

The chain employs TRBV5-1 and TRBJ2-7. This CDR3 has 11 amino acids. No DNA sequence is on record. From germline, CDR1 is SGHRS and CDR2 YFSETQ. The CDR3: CASSSLYEQYF.

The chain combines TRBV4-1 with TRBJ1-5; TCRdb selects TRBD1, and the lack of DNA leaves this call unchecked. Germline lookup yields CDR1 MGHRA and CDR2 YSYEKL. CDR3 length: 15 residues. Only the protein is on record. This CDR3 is CASSQQGSSNQPQHF.

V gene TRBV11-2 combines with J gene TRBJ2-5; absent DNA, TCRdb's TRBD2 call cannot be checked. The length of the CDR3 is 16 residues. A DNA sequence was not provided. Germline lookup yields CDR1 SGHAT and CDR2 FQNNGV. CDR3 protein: CASSLRVGRFVETQYF. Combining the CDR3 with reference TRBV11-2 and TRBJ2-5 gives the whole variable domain EAGVAQSPRYKIIEKRQSVAFWCNPISGHATLYWYQQILGQGPKLLIQFQNNGVVDDSQLPKDRFSAERLKGVDSTLKIQPAKLEDSAVYLCASSLRVGRFVETQYFGPGTRLLVL.